This T cell receptor (beta chain) was captured by sequencing in a study of a mutant IDH1 vaccine in newly diagnosed glioma. Study-wide findings and caveats: It seemed that pseudoprogression was not linked to changes in the top peripheral T cell clonotypes. The vaccine induced immune responses, and these occurred in approximately 93% of patients.

This clone was detected a few times. Its antigen is undetermined. TCRdb's copy holds only in-frame clones and misses some; the assay was immunoSEQ multiplex PCR. The profile shows around 60,000 clones, roughly four fifths of them singletons. Trimming cost V 5 bases and J 5 bases, with 12 bases left between them. From germline, CDR1 is SNHLY and CDR2 FYNNEI. CDR3 length: 13 amino acids. Time point: week 47, end of study. Topical imiquimod was applied with each vaccine dose, which held 300 ug of mutant IDH1 20-mer peptide. This chain uses TRBV2 with TRBJ1-1, with D possibly being TRBD1 (5 bases). This specimen consisted of PBMCs, obtained from a glioma patient whose treatment included an IDH1 peptide vaccine. The receptor was derived from a man between 25 and 39 years old with glioma. The CDR3 here is CASSIGAETEAFF. CDR3 DNA: TGTGCCAGCAGTATCGGGGCTGAAACTGAAGCTTTCTTT.